Each of the 6 T cell receptor beta chains below was sequenced from the same sample in a study of T cells after yellow fever vaccination. TCRdb re-called the 5' RACE reads through MiXCR, storing one row per CDR3 protein. The sample includes roughly 160,000 distinct CDR3 sequences, more than 5.5% of them seen just once. Sequences were derived from CD4+ T cells sorted from PBMCs, sampled more than 4 days after the first yellow fever vaccination. These receptors came from a man younger than 35 who received the YFV17D yellow fever vaccine.

There are many counts of this clonotype. The rearrangement uses TRBV5-1 and TRBJ1-2; D is unclear. This CDR3 comprises 12 residues. CDR1 is SGHRS, CDR2 YFSETQ, per germline. V was clipped by 0 bases and J by 10 bases, with 10 bases between them. CDR3 amino acids: CASSLDTGYYTF. CDR3 bases: TGCGCCAGCAGCTTGGATACGGGTTACTACACCTTC.

The chain employs TRBV29-1 and TRBJ2-5; 10 bases line up with TRBD1. In germline, CDR1 is SQVTM, CDR2 ANQGSEA. This CDR3 is built from 14 residues. The V and J ends lost 5 bases and 5 bases, in that order; junction bases with no gene match: 8. This CDR3 is CSVSPGTGAETQYF. CDR3 nucleotides: TGCAGCGTTTCCCCGGGGACAGGGGCGGAGACCCAGTACTTC. The full variable domain, rest sourced from reference TRBV29-1 and TRBJ2-5, is SAVISQKPSRDICQRGTSLTIQCQVDSQVTMMFWYRQQPGQSLTLIATANQGSEATYESGFVIDKFPISRPNLTFSTLTVSNMSPEDSSIYLCSVSPGTGAETQYFGPGTRLLVL.

There are many counts of this clonotype. The chain combines TRBV5-1 with TRBJ2-2; perhaps TRBD1 as D (6 bases). Germline assignment: CDR1 SGHRS and CDR2 YFSETQ. Trimming cost V 7 bases and J 4 bases, with 17 bases left between them. CDR3 size: 15 residues. Written as DNA, the CDR3 is TGCGCCAGCCTGTCCTTTGGGGGCGGCACCGGGGAGCTGTTTTTT. This encodes CASLSFGGGTGELFF.

This clonotype has more than one count but fewer than ten. The chain carries TRBV5-1 and TRBJ2-3; TRBD2 aligns across 10 bases. J was trimmed by 6 bases and V by 2 bases; bases with no gene match: 3. This CDR3 is built from 14 residues. Looked up from germline, CDR1 is SGHRS and CDR2 is YFSETQ. CDR3 nucleotides: TGCGCCAGCAGCTTTTCAGCGGGGGGGGATACGCAGTATTTT. Translation: CASSFSAGGDTQYF.

This clonotype was detected many times. The rearrangement links TRBV7-2 to TRBJ2-1; D is ambiguous. The CDR3 consists of 13 residues. The germline V gene encodes CDR1 SGHTA and CDR2 FQGNSA. The V end was cut by 2 bases, the J end by 5 bases, with 7 bases between. CDR3 bases: TGTGCCAGCAGCTTAACCTGGGACAATGAGCAGTTCTTC. Translating it yields CASSLTWDNEQFF.

This chain joins TRBV11-2 and TRBJ1-4; D may be TRBD1 (5 bases). CDR3 length equals 14 residues. In germline, CDR1 is SGHAT, CDR2 FQNNGV. Trimming shortened V by 3 bases and J by 6 bases, and 11 bases separated the two germline ends. The CDR3 region is CASSFGGTDEKLFF. In nucleotides, the CDR3 is TGTGCCAGCAGCTTCGGGGGGACGGATGAAAAACTGTTTTTT.